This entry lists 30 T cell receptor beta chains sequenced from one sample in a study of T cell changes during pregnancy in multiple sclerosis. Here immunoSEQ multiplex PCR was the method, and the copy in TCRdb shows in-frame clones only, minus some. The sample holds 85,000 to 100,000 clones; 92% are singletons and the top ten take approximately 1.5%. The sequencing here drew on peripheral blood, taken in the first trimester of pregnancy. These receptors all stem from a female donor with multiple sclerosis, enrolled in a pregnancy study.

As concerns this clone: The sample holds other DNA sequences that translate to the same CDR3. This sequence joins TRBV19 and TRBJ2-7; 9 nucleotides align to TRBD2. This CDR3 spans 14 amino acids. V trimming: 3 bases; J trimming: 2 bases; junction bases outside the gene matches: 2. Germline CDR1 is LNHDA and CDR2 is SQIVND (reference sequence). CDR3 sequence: CASSMAGGPYEQYF. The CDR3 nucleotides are TGTGCCAGTAGTATGGCGGGAGGGCCCTACGAGCAGTACTTC.

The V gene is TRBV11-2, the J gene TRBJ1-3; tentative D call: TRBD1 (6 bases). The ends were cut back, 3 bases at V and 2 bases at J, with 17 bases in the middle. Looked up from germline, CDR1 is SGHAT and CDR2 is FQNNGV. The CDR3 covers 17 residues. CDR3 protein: CASSFRQVKFAGNTIYF. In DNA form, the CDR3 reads TGTGCCAGCAGCTTCCGACAGGTTAAGTTTGCTGGAAACACCATATATTTT. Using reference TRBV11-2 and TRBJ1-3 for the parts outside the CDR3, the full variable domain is EAGVAQSPRYKIIEKRQSVAFWCNPISGHATLYWYQQILGQGPKLLIQFQNNGVVDDSQLPKDRFSAERLKGVDSTLKIQPAKLEDSAVYLCASSFRQVKFAGNTIYFGEGSWLTVV.

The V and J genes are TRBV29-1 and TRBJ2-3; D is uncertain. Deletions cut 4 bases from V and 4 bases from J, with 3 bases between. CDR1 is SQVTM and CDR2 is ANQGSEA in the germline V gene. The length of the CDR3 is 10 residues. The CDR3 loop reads CSVVADTQYF. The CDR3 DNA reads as TGCAGCGTTGTCGCAGATACGCAGTATTTT.

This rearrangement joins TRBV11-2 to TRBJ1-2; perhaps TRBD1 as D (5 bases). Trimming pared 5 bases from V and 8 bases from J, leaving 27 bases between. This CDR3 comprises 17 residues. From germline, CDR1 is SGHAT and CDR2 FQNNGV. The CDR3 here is CASSPLRKGRRSYGYTF. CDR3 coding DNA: TGTGCCAGCAGCCCCCTACGGAAGGGGCGCCGGTCGTACGGCTACACCTTC.

CDR3 DNA: TGTGCCAGCAGCCAAGGGGCGGGGATAACCTACAATGAGCAGTTCTTC. Translated, it gives CASSQGAGITYNEQFF. The rearrangement uses TRBV4-2 and TRBJ2-1; D is possibly TRBD2 (6 bases). The CDR3 spans 16 residues. Germline CDR1 reads LGHNA; CDR2 reads YNFKEQ. Trimming shortened V by 1 base and J by 2 bases, and 12 bases separated the two germline ends.

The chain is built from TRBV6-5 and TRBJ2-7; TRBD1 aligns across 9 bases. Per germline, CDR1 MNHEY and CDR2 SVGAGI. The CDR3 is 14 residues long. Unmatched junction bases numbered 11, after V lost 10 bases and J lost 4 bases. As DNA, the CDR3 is TGTGCCACTAGGGGTCCGGGACAGGGTTACGAGCAGTACTTC. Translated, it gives CATRGPGQGYEQYF.

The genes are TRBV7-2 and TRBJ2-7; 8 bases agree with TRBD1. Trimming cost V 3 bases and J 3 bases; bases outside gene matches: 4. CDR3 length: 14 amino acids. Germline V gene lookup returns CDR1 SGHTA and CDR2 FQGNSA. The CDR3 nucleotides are TGTGCCAGCAGCTTCGGGACAGGATTCTACGAGCAGTACTTC. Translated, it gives CASSFGTGFYEQYF.

CDR3 sequence: CASSPAGYEQYF. The DNA for the CDR3 is TGCGCCAGCAGCCCGGCGGGGTACGAGCAGTACTTC. The chain carries TRBV4-1 and TRBJ2-7, with D possibly TRBD2 on 6 matching bases. CDR3 length equals 12 residues. The ends were cut back, 4 bases at V and 4 bases at J, with 8 bases in the middle. Germline CDR1 MGHRA, CDR2 YSYEKL.

The CDR3 DNA reads as TGTGCCAGCAGCTTCGGGGGAGTCGCCTACGAGCAGTACTTC. Its translation is CASSFGGVAYEQYF. This chain uses TRBV5-4 with TRBJ2-7, with D possibly TRBD2 on 6 matching bases. CDR1 is SGHNT and CDR2 is YYREEE in the germline V gene (reference sequence). The CDR3 loop spans 14 amino acids. V was clipped by 2 bases and J by 2 bases, with 11 bases between them.

The CDR3 protein is CSRKGGDWNTGELFF. The CDR3, as DNA: TGCAGCCGTAAAGGGGGGGACTGGAACACCGGGGAGCTGTTTTTT. The rearrangement joins TRBV29-1 to TRBJ2-2; TRBD2 is a possible D gene (7 bases). This CDR3 contains 15 residues. The V gene lost 8 bases and the J gene lost 1 base, with 17 bases spanning the gap. CDR1 and CDR2 from the germline V gene are SQVTM and ANQGSEA.

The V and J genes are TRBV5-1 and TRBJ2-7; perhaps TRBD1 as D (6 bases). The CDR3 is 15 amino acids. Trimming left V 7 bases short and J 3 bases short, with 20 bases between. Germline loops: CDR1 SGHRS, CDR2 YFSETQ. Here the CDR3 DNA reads TGCGCCAGCCAATACGCGGCAGGGGCAATCTACGAGCAGTACTTC. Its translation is CASQYAAGAIYEQYF. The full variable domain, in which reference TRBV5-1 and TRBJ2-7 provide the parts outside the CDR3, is KAGVTQTPRYLIKTRGQQVTLSCSPISGHRSVSWYQQTPGQGLQFLFEYFSETQRNKGNFPGRFSGRQFSNSRSEMNVSTLELGDSALYLCASQYAAGAIYEQYFGPGTRLTVT.

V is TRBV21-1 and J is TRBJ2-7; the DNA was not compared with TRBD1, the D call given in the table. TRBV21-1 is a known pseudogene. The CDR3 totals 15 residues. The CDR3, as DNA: TGTGCCAGCACCCCCCCGGGACAGTTCTCCTACGAGCAGTACTTC. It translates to CASTPPGQFSYEQYF.

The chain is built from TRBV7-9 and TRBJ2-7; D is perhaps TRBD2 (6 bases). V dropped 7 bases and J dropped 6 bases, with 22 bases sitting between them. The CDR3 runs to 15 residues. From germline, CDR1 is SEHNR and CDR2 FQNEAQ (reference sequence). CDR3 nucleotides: TGTGCCAGCATGTCAGGTGCGGGGCACCTCGGCGAGCAGTACTTC. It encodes CASMSGAGHLGEQYF.

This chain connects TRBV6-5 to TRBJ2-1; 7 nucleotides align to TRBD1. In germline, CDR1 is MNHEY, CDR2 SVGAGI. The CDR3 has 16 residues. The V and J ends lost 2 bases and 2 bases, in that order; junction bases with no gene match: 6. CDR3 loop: CASSYRGTVTYNEQFF. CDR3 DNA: TGTGCCAGCAGTTACAGGGGGACAGTAACCTACAATGAGCAGTTCTTC.

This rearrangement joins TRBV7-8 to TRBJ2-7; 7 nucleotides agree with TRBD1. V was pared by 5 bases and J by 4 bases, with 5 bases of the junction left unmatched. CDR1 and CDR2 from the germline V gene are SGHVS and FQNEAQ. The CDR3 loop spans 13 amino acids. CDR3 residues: CASSLGTEYEQYF. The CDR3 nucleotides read TGTGCCAGCAGCCTAGGGACAGAGTACGAGCAGTACTTC.

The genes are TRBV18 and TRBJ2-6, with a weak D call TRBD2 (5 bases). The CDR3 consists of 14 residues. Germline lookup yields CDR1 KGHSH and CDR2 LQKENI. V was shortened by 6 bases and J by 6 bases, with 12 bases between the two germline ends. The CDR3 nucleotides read TGTGCCAGCTCGAGGGAGTTTATGGCCAACGTCCTGACTTTC. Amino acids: CASSREFMANVLTF.

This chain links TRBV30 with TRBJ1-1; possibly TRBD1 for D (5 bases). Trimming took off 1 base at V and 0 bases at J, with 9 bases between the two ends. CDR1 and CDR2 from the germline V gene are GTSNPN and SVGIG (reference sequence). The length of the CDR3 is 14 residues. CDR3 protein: CAWSGGTMNTEAFF. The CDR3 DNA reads TGTGCCTGGAGTGGGGGGACTATGAACACTGAAGCTTTCTTT.

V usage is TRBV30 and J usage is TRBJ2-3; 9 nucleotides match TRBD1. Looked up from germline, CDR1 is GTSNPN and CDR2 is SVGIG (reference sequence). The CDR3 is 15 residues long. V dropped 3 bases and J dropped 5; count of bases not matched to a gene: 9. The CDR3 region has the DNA TGTGCCTGGAGCCTTATGACAGGGGGAGGAGATACGCAGTATTTT. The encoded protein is CAWSLMTGGGDTQYF.

This chain's CDR3 is CASSLRSGSYNEQFF. The CDR3 nucleotides are TGTGCCAGCAGTCTTCGTAGCGGGTCCTACAATGAGCAGTTCTTC. This chain connects TRBV6-5 to TRBJ2-1; 7 nucleotides align to TRBD2. The germline V gene encodes CDR1 MNHEY and CDR2 SVGAGI. This CDR3 is 15 amino acids long. Trimming cost V 5 bases and J 1 base; bases outside gene matches: 5.

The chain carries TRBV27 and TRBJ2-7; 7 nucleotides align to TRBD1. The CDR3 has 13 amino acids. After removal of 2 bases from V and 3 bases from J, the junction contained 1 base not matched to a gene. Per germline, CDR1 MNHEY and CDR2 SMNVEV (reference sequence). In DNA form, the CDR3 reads TGTGCCAGCAGTTTAAACAGGGGCTACGAGCAGTACTTC. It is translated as CASSLNRGYEQYF.

The CDR3 is CASSSGLAGGVLQETQYF. The DNA for the CDR3 is TGCGCCAGCAGCTCAGGACTAGCGGGAGGGGTCCTGCAGGAGACCCAGTACTTC. The chain links TRBV5-1 to TRBJ2-5, with TRBD2 matching 15 bases. Per germline, CDR1 SGHRS and CDR2 YFSETQ. After removal of 3 bases from V and 5 bases from J, the junction contained 11 bases not matched to a gene. The CDR3 covers 18 residues.

CDR3 sequence: CASSPSGRAGGANVLTF. The CDR3 coding sequence is TGTGCCAGTAGTCCCTCGGGAAGGGCCGGTGGGGCCAACGTCCTGACTTTC. V usage is TRBV19 and J usage is TRBJ2-6; maybe TRBD2 (5 bases). Trimming removed 5 bases at V and 3 bases at J, with 17 bases between. CDR1 is LNHDA and CDR2 is SQIVND in the germline V gene (reference sequence). The CDR3 runs to 17 residues. The variable domain in full, completed from reference TRBV19 and TRBJ2-6, reads DGGITQSPKYLFRKEGQNVTLSCEQNLNHDAMYWYRQDPGQGLRLIYYSQIVNDFQKGDIAEGYSVSREKKESFPLTVTSAQKNPTAFYLCASSPSGRAGGANVLTFGAGSRLTVL.

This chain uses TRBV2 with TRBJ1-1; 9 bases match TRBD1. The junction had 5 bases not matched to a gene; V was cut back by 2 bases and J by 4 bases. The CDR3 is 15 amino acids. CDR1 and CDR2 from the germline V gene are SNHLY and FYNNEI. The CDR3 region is CASSEPTGGGTEAFF. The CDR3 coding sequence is TGTGCCAGCAGTGAACCCACAGGGGGCGGCACTGAAGCTTTCTTT.

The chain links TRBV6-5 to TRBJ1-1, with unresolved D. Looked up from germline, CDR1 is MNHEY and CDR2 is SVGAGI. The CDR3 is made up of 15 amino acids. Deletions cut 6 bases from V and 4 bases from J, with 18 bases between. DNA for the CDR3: TGTGCCAGCAGCCCTCCGCGGGGAAGAATCACTGAAGCTTTCTTT. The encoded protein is CASSPPRGRITEAFF.

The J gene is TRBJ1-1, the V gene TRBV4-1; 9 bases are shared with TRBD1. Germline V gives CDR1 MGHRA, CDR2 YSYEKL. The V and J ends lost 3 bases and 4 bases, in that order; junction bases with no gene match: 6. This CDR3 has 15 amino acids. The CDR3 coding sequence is TGCGCCAGCAGCCAGCTAGACAGGGGGGTCACTGAAGCTTTCTTT. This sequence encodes CASSQLDRGVTEAFF.

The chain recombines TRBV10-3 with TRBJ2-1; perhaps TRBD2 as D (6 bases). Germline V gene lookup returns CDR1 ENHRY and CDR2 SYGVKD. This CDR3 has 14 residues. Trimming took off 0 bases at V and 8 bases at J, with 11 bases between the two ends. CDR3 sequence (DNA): TGTGCCATCAGTGAGTCTGGAGGGGTCGATGAGCAGTTCTTC. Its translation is CAISESGGVDEQFF.

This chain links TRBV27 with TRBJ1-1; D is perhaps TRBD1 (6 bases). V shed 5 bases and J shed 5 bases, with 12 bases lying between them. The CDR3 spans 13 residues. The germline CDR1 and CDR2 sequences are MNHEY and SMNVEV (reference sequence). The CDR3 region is CASSLGGWTEAFF. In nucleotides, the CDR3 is TGTGCCAGCAGTCTAGGGGGTTGGACTGAAGCTTTCTTT.

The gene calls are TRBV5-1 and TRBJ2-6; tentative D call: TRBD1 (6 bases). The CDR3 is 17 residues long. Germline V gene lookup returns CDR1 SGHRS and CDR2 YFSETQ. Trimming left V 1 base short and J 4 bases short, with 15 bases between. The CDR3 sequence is CASSLTGRPSGANVLTF. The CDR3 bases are TGCGCCAGCAGCTTGACAGGGCGCCCGTCGGGGGCCAACGTCCTGACTTTC.

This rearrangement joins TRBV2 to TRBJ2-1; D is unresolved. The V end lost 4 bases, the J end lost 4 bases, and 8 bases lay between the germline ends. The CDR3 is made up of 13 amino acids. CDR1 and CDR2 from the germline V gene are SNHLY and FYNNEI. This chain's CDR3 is CASSVVSYNEQFF. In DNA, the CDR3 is TGTGCCAGCAGTGTTGTGAGTTACAATGAGCAGTTCTTC. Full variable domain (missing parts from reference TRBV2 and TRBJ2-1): EPEVTQTPSHQVTQMGQEVILRCVPISNHLYFYWYRQILGQKVEFLVSFYNNEISEKSEIFDDQFSVERPDGSNFTLKIRSTKLEDSAMYFCASSVVSYNEQFFGPGTRLTVL.

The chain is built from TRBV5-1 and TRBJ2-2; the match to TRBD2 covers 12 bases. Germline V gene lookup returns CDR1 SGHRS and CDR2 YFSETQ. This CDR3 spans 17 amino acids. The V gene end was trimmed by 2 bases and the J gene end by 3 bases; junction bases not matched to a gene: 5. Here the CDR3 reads CASSLQTSGRYTGELFF. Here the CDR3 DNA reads TGCGCCAGCAGCTTACAGACTAGCGGGAGATACACCGGGGAGCTGTTTTTT.